This paragraph covers one TCR beta chain sequence. The antigen is unknown. CDR3 size: 16 residues. Trimming shortened V by 5 bases and J by 6 bases, and 20 bases separated the two germline ends. Germline values: CDR1 MNHEY, CDR2 SVGEGT. Each donor had around 9.8 milliliters of peripheral blood drawn. This sample stems from a study of blood T cells in healthy people across ages. Study outcomes and limitations: Measured against age, TCR beta diversity per million T cells decreased in a roughly linear manner. Across samples, TCR beta diversity tracked strongly with naive T cell percentage.

The authors ran a second PCR of 7 to 11 cycles using a sample-barcoded 5' primer and a J-beta primer mix. The authors tagged each cDNA molecule using a template-switch adaptor with 12 random nucleotides. TCRdb ran MiXCR on the 5' RACE reads and lists one entry per CDR3 protein. The sample lists about 800,000 distinct CDR3 sequences, roughly 64% occurring once. This TCR derives from a man between 25 and 39 years old in good health. The material sequenced was blood. V and J are TRBV6-2 or TRBV6-3 and TRBJ2-1, with D possibly matching TRBD2 (5 bases). CDR3 amino acids: CASSIPGSAGSNEQFF. In DNA form, the CDR3 reads TGTGCCAGCAGTATCCCGGGGTCGGCGGGTTCCAATGAGCAGTTCTTC.